A single sample gave rise to the 27 T cell receptor beta chains below, sequenced in a study of vaccination effects on CD4 cells after COVID-19. Sequencing was preceded by expansion of antigen-specific CD4+ T cells with viral peptide pools in the ViraFEST assay. Following culture for under 12 days, CD4+ T cells were isolated. Nucleocapsid antibodies stayed negative before and after vaccination, showing no earlier SARS-CoV-2 infection. Some clones are missing from TCRdb's copy, which holds only in-frame ones; the method was immunoSEQ multiplex PCR. The sample holds approximately 22,000 clones; roughly four fifths are singletons and the top ten take approximately 19%. No antigen has been identified for these receptors. Here the sequenced sample was CD4+ T cells from PBMCs cultured with HCoV-NL63 spike peptides, taken before COVID-19 vaccination. These receptors all come from a human donor who received a COVID-19 vaccine.

This clone has a handful of counts. The chain carries TRBV10-2 and TRBJ1-2; D is undetermined. The CDR3 covers 14 residues. Per germline, CDR1 WSHSY and CDR2 SAAADI. Trimming took off 0 bases at V and 4 bases at J, with 9 bases between the two ends. The DNA of the CDR3 is TGCGCCAGCAGTGAGTCTGCGGATGGCTATGGCTACACCTTC. Translation: CASSESADGYGYTF.

Only one count was recorded for this clone. This rearrangement joins TRBV3-1 (or the pseudogene TRBV3-2) to TRBJ2-7; D may be TRBD1 (5 bases). Germline CDR1 reads LGHDT; CDR2 reads YNNKEL (reference sequence). The V and J ends lost 2 bases and 6 bases respectively, with 11 bases between them. The CDR3 runs to 13 residues. CDR3 DNA: TGTGCCAGCAGCCAAACAACAGGTTTCGAGCAGTACTTC. This translates into CASSQTTGFEQYF.

The rearrangement uses TRBV7-2 and TRBJ2-3, with TRBD2 matching over 11 bases. Trimming cost V 0 bases and J 2 bases; bases outside gene matches: 7. Germline CDR1 is SGHTA and CDR2 is FQGNSA. The CDR3 extends over 18 amino acids. CDR3 in DNA: TGTGCCAGCAGCTTAGCCGGCGGACTAGCGGGTTCCACAGATACGCAGTATTTT. Protein: CASSLAGGLAGSTDTQYF.

This CDR3 reads CASSSRTGITGYTF. Here the CDR3 DNA reads TGTGCCAGCAGTTCCCGGACAGGGATAACAGGCTACACCTTC. The chain couples TRBV6-5 to TRBJ1-2, with 8 bases lining up with TRBD1. Germline trimming cut 4 bases from V and 8 bases from J; bases unmatched to any gene: 9. CDR1 is MNHEY and CDR2 is SVGAGI in the germline V gene. The CDR3 runs to 14 residues.

The CDR3 sequence is CASSYLQVKADTQYF. Written as DNA, the CDR3 is TGCGCCAGCAGCTACCTCCAGGTAAAGGCAGATACGCAGTATTTT. The chain combines TRBV5-1 with TRBJ2-3; no clear D. Trimming removed 3 bases from V and 4 bases from J, with 15 bases in between. This CDR3 comprises 15 residues. The germline gives CDR1 SGHRS, CDR2 YFSETQ.

This chain connects TRBV19 to TRBJ1-1; D possibly corresponds to TRBD1 (5 bases). The germline V gene encodes CDR1 LNHDA and CDR2 SQIVND (reference sequence). CDR3 length: 15 amino acids. V was pared by 1 base and J by 7 bases, with 16 bases between. This CDR3 is CASSIGAGRYGEAFF. The CDR3 DNA is TGTGCCAGTAGTATAGGGGCAGGGCGGTACGGTGAAGCTTTCTTT. The full variable domain, its missing parts supplied by reference TRBV19 and TRBJ1-1, is DGGITQSPKYLFRKEGQNVTLSCEQNLNHDAMYWYRQDPGQGLRLIYYSQIVNDFQKGDIAEGYSVSREKKESFPLTVTSAQKNPTAFYLCASSIGAGRYGEAFFGQGTRLTVV.

This rearrangement joins TRBV6-2 or TRBV6-3 to TRBJ1-1; D remains ambiguous. V was shortened by 4 bases and J by 0 bases, with 6 bases between the two germline ends. The germline gives CDR1 MNHEY, CDR2 SVGEGT. The CDR3 runs to 13 residues. This CDR3 is CASSSTVNTEAFF. In DNA form, the CDR3 reads TGTGCCAGCAGTTCGACCGTGAACACTGAAGCTTTCTTT.

The genes are TRBV7-9 and TRBJ2-3; 8 bases map to TRBD2. The CDR3 is 17 amino acids. Germline lookup yields CDR1 SEHNR and CDR2 FQNEAQ (reference sequence). V lost 1 base and J lost 3; bases outside the gene matches: 9. The CDR3 here is CASSLGLSGSKTDTQYF. CDR3 nucleotide sequence: TGTGCCAGCAGCTTAGGCCTAAGCGGGAGCAAGACAGATACGCAGTATTTT.

The chain is built from TRBV6-5 and TRBJ2-7; possible D gene TRBD2, 6 bases. The CDR3 is made up of 14 amino acids. Germline assignment: CDR1 MNHEY and CDR2 SVGAGI. Trimming removed 6 bases at V and 1 base at J, with 13 bases between. The CDR3 DNA is TGTGCCAGCAGCCGAGGAGGGACTTCCTACGAGCAGTACTTC. It translates to CASSRGGTSYEQYF.

The J gene is TRBJ1-5, the V gene TRBV7-2; D gene ambiguous. V lost 1 base and J lost 9, with 13 bases in between. This CDR3 has 14 residues. The V gene's germline CDR1 is SGHTA and CDR2 FQGNSA. The CDR3, as DNA: TGTGCCAGCAGCTTAGAGGGCGATGCGGGGCCCCAGCATTTT. This sequence encodes CASSLEGDAGPQHF.

V and J are TRBV3-1 (or the pseudogene TRBV3-2) and TRBJ1-2; D gene ambiguous. Germline lookup yields CDR1 LGHDT and CDR2 YNNKEL (reference sequence). Trimming removed 1 base at V and 8 bases at J, with 11 bases between. This CDR3 has 13 amino acids. The CDR3 DNA sequence: TGTGCCAGCAGCCAAGTAGGAGCGTGGGGCTACACCTTC. Protein product: CASSQVGAWGYTF.

V is TRBV10-3 and J is TRBJ1-1, with D hard to call. This CDR3 contains 13 residues. From germline, CDR1 is ENHRY and CDR2 SYGVKD. Trimming left V 7 bases short and J 3 bases short, with 12 bases between. The CDR3, as DNA: TGTGCCATCAAAAAAAATGAGGACACTGAAGCTTTCTTT. Amino acids: CAIKKNEDTEAFF.

The rearrangement uses TRBV12-5 and TRBJ2-5, with TRBD1 matching 7 bases. Germline lookup yields CDR1 LGHNT and CDR2 FRNRAP. The CDR3 is 20 residues long. V trimming: 0 bases; J trimming: 0 bases; junction bases outside the gene matches: 16. CDR3 sequence (DNA): TGTGCTAGTGGTTTGGTATTAAAGGGGGACAGCCAACTTTACCAAGAGACCCAGTACTTC. It codes for CASGLVLKGDSQLYQETQYF.

As DNA, the CDR3 is TGTGCCAGCAGCTCCGCCAATGAGCAGTTCTTC. This translates into CASSSANEQFF. The chain recombines TRBV7-2 with TRBJ2-1; D is unresolved. V was cut by 4 bases and J by 6 bases, with 4 bases left in between. Germline V lookup: CDR1 SGHTA, CDR2 FQGNSA. CDR3 length: 11 residues.

The chain recombines TRBV7-2 with TRBJ1-2; maybe TRBD1 (5 bases). CDR1 and CDR2 (germline): SGHTA, FQGNSA. The CDR3 contains 15 residues. The ends were cut back, 1 base at V and 3 bases at J, with 12 bases in the middle. As DNA, the CDR3 is TGTGCCAGCAGCTTAGAGGCAGGGCGTGACTATGGCTACACCTTC. It encodes CASSLEAGRDYGYTF.

This chain links TRBV14 with TRBJ1-3, with unresolved D. The CDR3 loop spans 17 amino acids. V lost 0 bases and J 6 bases, leaving 18 bases between the germline ends. Germline CDR1 is SGHDN and CDR2 is FVKESK. The CDR3 DNA sequence: TGTGCCAGCAGCCAAGATCAATTTTGGGGTACTCTAAACACCATATATTTT. Translating gives CASSQDQFWGTLNTIYF. The whole variable domain, remainder taken from reference TRBV14 and TRBJ1-3, is EAGVTQFPSHSVIEKGQTVTLRCDPISGHDNLYWYRRVMGKEIKFLLHFVKESKQDESGMPNNRFLAERTGGTYSTLKVQPAELEDSGVYFCASSQDQFWGTLNTIYFGEGSWLTVV.

The CDR3 is CASSLAPLDRAGMETQYF. Here the CDR3 DNA reads TGTGCCAGCAGCTTGGCCCCCCTAGACAGGGCAGGTATGGAGACCCAGTACTTC. The chain has TRBV5-5 and TRBJ2-5; 7 nucleotides line up with TRBD1. The germline V gene encodes CDR1 SGHKS and CDR2 YYEKEE (reference sequence). CDR3 length: 18 amino acids. The V and J ends lost 0 bases and 5 bases, in that order; junction bases with no gene match: 16.

The chain employs TRBV4-3 and TRBJ2-5; D possibly corresponds to TRBD2 (5 bases). This CDR3 comprises 15 residues. Deletions cut 0 bases from V and 4 bases from J, with 12 bases between. Per the germline V gene, CDR1 is LGHNA and CDR2 is YSLEER. In nucleotides, the CDR3 is TGCGCCAGCAGCCAAGAGAGCTTTCGGGGAGAGACCCAGTACTTC. Translation gives CASSQESFRGETQYF.

V gene TRBV11-3 combines with J gene TRBJ2-1; 11 nucleotides align to TRBD2. V gave up 5 bases and J gave up 7 bases; unmatched junction bases: 10. The CDR3 sequence is 16 residues long. From germline, CDR1 is SGHNT and CDR2 YENEEA. As DNA, the CDR3 is TGTGCCAGCAGCCTAATAGCGGGGGGGCCCGGGAATGAGCAGTTCTTC. It specifies CASSLIAGGPGNEQFF.

The genes are TRBV6-2 or TRBV6-3 and TRBJ1-1, with TRBD1 as a possible D gene (6 bases). V gave up 2 bases and J gave up 1 base, with 14 bases separating them. There are 16 residues in the CDR3. CDR1 is MNHEY and CDR2 is SVGEGT in the germline V gene. The CDR3 DNA sequence: TGTGCCAGCAGTTACCTGGTTTGGGGGCCGAACACTGAAGCTTTCTTT. As protein: CASSYLVWGPNTEAFF.

Details on this clone: A read error may account for a junction end that differs from germline. The rearrangement joins TRBV6-1 to TRBJ1-6; the D gene is possibly TRBD1 (5 bases). The CDR3 is made up of 15 amino acids. CDR1 and CDR2 from the germline V gene are MNHNS and SASEGT. The CDR3 DNA reads TGTGCCAGCAGCGAAGGTTGGGGGGGAGGTTCACCCCTCCACTTT. It yields the protein CASSEGWGGGSPLHF.

The chain combines TRBV3-1 (or the pseudogene TRBV3-2) with TRBJ2-2; D uncertain. This CDR3 has 17 residues. The germline CDR1 and CDR2 sequences are LGHDT and YNNKEL (reference sequence). The V end was cut by 4 bases, the J end by 1 base, with 16 bases between. The CDR3 protein is CASSRSGSSLNTGELFF. DNA for the CDR3: TGTGCCAGCAGCCGCTCCGGGTCCTCCTTGAACACCGGGGAGCTGTTTTTT.

V gene TRBV2 combines with J gene TRBJ1-1; D may be TRBD1 (5 bases). Germline lookup yields CDR1 SNHLY and CDR2 FYNNEI. This CDR3 contains 11 residues. The CDR3 loop is CAMTENTEAFF. DNA for the CDR3: TGTGCGATGACAGAGAACACTGAAGCTTTCTTT.

This clone was picked up one time. The chain carries TRBV2 and TRBJ2-7; 8 positions match TRBD1. V lost 7 bases to trimming and J lost 2 bases; unmatched junction nucleotides: 13. CDR1 is SNHLY and CDR2 is FYNNEI in the germline V gene. The CDR3 has 16 residues. The CDR3 DNA follows: TGTGCCAGCAATCCGGACAGGGAAGTCTCGGCCTACGAGCAGTACTTC. Translating it yields CASNPDREVSAYEQYF.

The chain couples TRBV7-9 to TRBJ2-6, with a weak D call TRBD2 (7 bases). This CDR3 contains 15 residues. Germline V gives CDR1 SEHNR, CDR2 FQNEAQ (reference sequence). The V end was cut by 5 bases, the J end by 1 base, with 9 bases between. The CDR3 nucleotides are TGTGCCAGCAGCAGGGGGGGATCTGGGGCCAACGTCCTGACTTTC. Encoded protein: CASSRGGSGANVLTF. The full variable domain, rest sourced from reference TRBV7-9 and TRBJ2-6, is DTGVSQNPRHKITKRGQNVTFRCDPISEHNRLYWYRQTLGQGPEFLTYFQNEAQLEKSRLLSDRFSAERPKGSFSTLEIQRTEQGDSAMYLCASSRGGSGANVLTFGAGSRLTVL.

This sequence joins TRBV3-1 (or the pseudogene TRBV3-2) and TRBJ1-6; 7 bases are a match to TRBD1. Germline V gene sequence: CDR1 LGHDT, CDR2 YNNKEL (reference sequence). With 3 bases clipped from V and 0 bases from J, the junction kept 8 bases outside the gene matches. This CDR3 comprises 18 residues. In DNA, the CDR3 is TGTGCCAGCAGCCAGGTGCAGTCAGGGGGCTCCTATAATTCACCCCTCCACTTT. Amino acids: CASSQVQSGGSYNSPLHF.

This clone was observed many times. Compared with germline, one end of the junction differs, possibly owing to a read error. The V and J genes are TRBV30 and TRBJ1-3; 8 bases fit TRBD1. Germline CDR1 reads GTSNPN; CDR2 reads SVGIG (reference sequence). This CDR3 spans 13 amino acids. The CDR3 DNA reads as TGTGCCGGGAGAGGACAGGGTCTAGACACCATATATTTT. This codes for CAGRGQGLDTIYF.